These 29 T cell receptor beta chains came from one sample sequenced in a study of blood T cell repertoires in COVID-19. The protocol was immunoSEQ multiplex PCR, while the TCRdb copy is restricted to in-frame clones and leaves out a portion. The sample carries approximately 180,000 clones, roughly 80% recorded once. Material: PBMCs or T cells enriched from blood (not recorded which). These receptors were collected from a woman aged 60 to 75 with acute COVID-19.

The chain joins TRBV24-1 to TRBJ2-5, with D perhaps matching TRBD1 (6 bases). Germline assignment: CDR1 KGHDR and CDR2 SFDVKD. The V and J ends lost 3 bases and 5 bases respectively, with 15 bases between them. This CDR3 has 15 amino acids. CDR3 in amino acids: CATSDPGQLEETQYF. Written as DNA, the CDR3 is TGTGCCACCAGTGATCCTGGACAGCTCGAGGAGACCCAGTACTTC.

The V call is TRBV5-4, the J call TRBJ1-5; maybe TRBD1 (6 bases). Germline CDR1 SGHNT, CDR2 YYREEE (reference sequence). With 1 base removed from V and 4 bases from J, the gap between germline ends came to 6 bases. CDR3 length: 13 residues. The CDR3 sequence: CASSLQGNQPQHF. The DNA of the CDR3 is TGTGCCAGCAGCTTGCAGGGGAATCAGCCCCAGCATTTT. The full variable domain, rest sourced from reference TRBV5-4 and TRBJ1-5, is ETGVTQSPTHLIKTRGQQVTLRCSSQSGHNTVSWYQQALGQGPQFIFQYYREEENGRGNFPPRFSGLQFPNYSSELNVNALELDDSALYLCASSLQGNQPQHFGDGTRLSIL.

The V call is TRBV7-2, the J call TRBJ2-3, with 8 bases aligning to TRBD1. The length of the CDR3 is 17 residues. V lost 5 bases and J lost 2; bases outside the gene matches: 12. CDR1 is SGHTA, CDR2 FQGNSA, per germline. CDR3 DNA: TGTGCCAGCAGCCTCGACAGGGGTCGGCCAAACACAGATACGCAGTATTTT. Its protein product is CASSLDRGRPNTDTQYF.

V usage is TRBV5-5 and J usage is TRBJ2-7; possible D gene TRBD1, 5 bases. The CDR3 sequence is 16 residues long. Germline V gene sequence: CDR1 SGHKS, CDR2 YYEKEE (reference sequence). V was clipped by 0 bases and J by 4 bases, with 17 bases between them. The CDR3 is CASSLGPTTVQYEQYF. The CDR3 DNA is TGTGCCAGCAGCTTGGGCCCAACGACAGTCCAATACGAGCAGTACTTC. Full variable domain (remainder filled in from reference TRBV5-5 and TRBJ2-7): DAGVTQSPTHLIKTRGQQVTLRCSPISGHKSVSWYQQVLGQGPQFIFQYYEKEERGRGNFPDRFSARQFPNYSSELNVNALLLGDSALYLCASSLGPTTVQYEQYFGPGTRLTVT.

The chain links TRBV6-2 or TRBV6-3 to TRBJ2-5, with D perhaps matching TRBD2 (7 bases). Trimming took 3 bases from V and 3 from J, leaving 20 bases between them. The CDR3 is 17 residues long. CDR1 and CDR2 from the germline V gene are MNHEY and SVGEGT. CDR3 residues: CASSYQRGRGSKETQYF. The DNA for the CDR3 is TGTGCCAGCAGTTATCAGAGGGGGAGGGGGTCTAAAGAGACCCAGTACTTC.

This clone was detected only a few times. V and J are TRBV5-4 and TRBJ2-1, with D maybe TRBD2 (5 bases). Germline CDR1 is SGHNT and CDR2 is YYREEE (reference sequence). Trimming took off 4 bases at V and 4 bases at J, with 9 bases between the two ends. The CDR3 length is 13 residues. CDR3 coding DNA: TGTGCCAGCAGCCAGGACTTGTACAATGAGCAGTTCTTC. Translation: CASSQDLYNEQFF.

The chain has TRBV4-3 and TRBJ2-7; the D gene is possibly TRBD2 (5 bases). The V gene lost 2 bases and the J gene lost 0 bases, with 11 bases spanning the gap. This CDR3 comprises 15 residues. Germline V gives CDR1 LGHNA, CDR2 YSLEER. The CDR3 sequence: CASSQRRPSSYEQYF. Here the CDR3 DNA reads TGCGCCAGCAGCCAAAGGAGGCCGAGCTCCTACGAGCAGTACTTC.

V gene TRBV3-1 (or the pseudogene TRBV3-2) combines with J gene TRBJ1-1; D is uncertain. The CDR3 is made up of 13 amino acids. Germline assignment: CDR1 LGHDT and CDR2 YNNKEL (reference sequence). V was clipped by 5 bases and J by 6 bases, with 13 bases between them. This CDR3 reads CASSSRAGAEAFF. The CDR3 DNA reads as TGTGCCAGCAGCTCCCGGGCGGGCGCTGAAGCTTTCTTT.

This clone has only one observation. V gene TRBV24-1 combines with J gene TRBJ2-5, with 7 bases identical to TRBD2. This CDR3 contains 11 residues. V lost 3 bases, J lost 10 bases, and 1 base stayed unmatched. From germline, CDR1 is KGHDR and CDR2 SFDVKD. CDR3 in amino acids: CATSDRGVQYF. In DNA form, the CDR3 reads TGTGCCACCAGTGATCGGGGGGTCCAGTACTTC.

The chain links TRBV9 to TRBJ1-2, with TRBD1 as a possible D gene (6 bases). The CDR3 loop spans 14 amino acids. V lost 3 bases to trimming and J lost 3 bases, with 12 bases between them. Germline-derived CDR1 and CDR2 are SGDLS and YYNGEE. In nucleotides, the CDR3 is TGTGCCAGCAGCGCGGGGACAAACGACTATGGCTACACCTTC. Protein product: CASSAGTNDYGYTF.

This chain links TRBV6-2 or TRBV6-3 with TRBJ1-1, with D unresolved. The CDR3 consists of 13 residues. The V gene's germline CDR1 is MNHEY and CDR2 SVGEGT. Trimming took off 5 bases at V and 3 bases at J, with 10 bases between the two ends. CDR3 in amino acids: CASSNRRDTEAFF. The CDR3 nucleotides read TGTGCCAGCAGTAATCGACGGGACACTGAAGCTTTCTTT.

The chain employs TRBV11-2 and TRBJ2-3; 9 positions match TRBD2. The CDR3 is 14 residues long. Germline V gene data show CDR1 as SGHAT and CDR2 as FQNNGV. Losses at the gene ends were 7 bases for V and 3 bases for J; bases not matched to a gene: 5. CDR3 amino acids: CASNGRGGTDTQYF. Written as DNA, the CDR3 is TGTGCCAGCAACGGGCGGGGGGGAACAGATACGCAGTATTTT.

V gene TRBV4-3 combines with J gene TRBJ1-4, with TRBD1 matching 9 bases. Germline V gives CDR1 LGHNA, CDR2 YSLEER. This CDR3 has 17 residues. V lost 0 bases and J lost 3; bases outside the gene matches: 5. The chain's CDR3 is CASSQDGGTGPNEKLFF. In DNA form, the CDR3 reads TGCGCCAGCAGCCAAGACGGGGGGACAGGGCCTAATGAAAAACTGTTTTTT.

This clone was counted between two and nine times. The V and J genes are TRBV24-1 and TRBJ2-7; D unresolved. V shed 4 bases and J shed 9 bases, with 9 bases lying between them. This CDR3 has 11 residues. Germline lookup yields CDR1 KGHDR and CDR2 SFDVKD. In DNA form, the CDR3 reads TGTGCCACCAGTGACAGCGCGGCGCAGTACTTC. This gives the protein CATSDSAAQYF.

This sequence joins TRBV5-1 and TRBJ2-1, with 12 bases matching TRBD2. CDR1 and CDR2 (germline): SGHRS, YFSETQ. V gave up 0 bases and J gave up 9 bases; unmatched junction bases: 7. This CDR3 contains 16 residues. CDR3 sequence reads: CASSLASSGGAAEQFF. The CDR3 DNA follows: TGCGCCAGCAGCTTGGCCTCTAGCGGGGGGGCCGCTGAGCAGTTCTTC.

V and J are TRBV11-2 and TRBJ2-7; D perhaps matches TRBD1 (6 bases). The germline CDR1 and CDR2 sequences are SGHAT and FQNNGV. The CDR3 has 15 amino acids. Trimming cost V 5 bases and J 5 bases, with 19 bases left between them. The CDR3 is CASSPTGQNFDEQYV. The CDR3 nucleotides are TGTGCCAGCAGCCCAACGGGACAAAATTTCGACGAGCAGTACGTC.

V usage is TRBV24-1 and J usage is TRBJ2-3; 8 bases align to TRBD1. In germline, CDR1 is KGHDR, CDR2 SFDVKD. The CDR3 spans 14 residues. The V and J ends lost 4 bases and 6 bases, in that order; junction bases with no gene match: 5. The DNA for the CDR3 is TGTGCCACCAGTGAGTTCTACAGGGGGGATACGCAGTATTTT. Translating gives CATSEFYRGDTQYF.

The rearrangement uses TRBV19 and TRBJ1-2; TRBD1 is a possible D gene (5 bases). The germline V and J ends were trimmed by 7 bases and 3 bases, with 15 bases remaining between them. The germline gives CDR1 LNHDA, CDR2 SQIVND (reference sequence). This CDR3 region has 14 residues. The CDR3 here is CASIGITGYYGYTF. The CDR3, as DNA: TGTGCCAGTATTGGAATCACAGGATACTATGGCTACACCTTC.

CDR3 DNA: TGTGCCAGCGGCCAAGGGGGCACAGATACGCAGTATTTT. Residues: CASGQGGTDTQYF. This sequence joins TRBV28 and TRBJ2-3; possible D gene TRBD1, 5 bases. Germline assignment: CDR1 MDHEN and CDR2 SYDVKM. The CDR3 length is 13 residues. V was cut by 8 bases and J by 1 base, with 10 bases left in between.

The V and J genes are TRBV5-1 and TRBJ2-1; maybe TRBD1 (6 bases). Trimming stripped 4 bases from V and 9 bases from J, with 11 bases between. Germline V gene data show CDR1 as SGHRS and CDR2 as YFSETQ. CDR3 length: 12 amino acids. CDR3 sequence (DNA): TGCGCCAGCAGCAAACGACAGGTTGAGCAGTTCTTC. Its protein product is CASSKRQVEQFF.

On this clone itself: Mismatch with germline at one junction end may stem from a read error. The rearrangement joins TRBV7-9 to TRBJ2-6; a weak D match, TRBD1 (5 bases). The germline CDR1 and CDR2 sequences are SEHNR and FQNEAQ (reference sequence). The CDR3 has 9 residues. This chain's CDR3 is CASFPQGIF. CDR3 coding DNA: TGTGCCAGCTTCCCCCAGGGCATTTTC.

The V call is TRBV18, the J call TRBJ2-3; TRBD2 agrees at 10 bases. Germline CDR1 reads KGHSH; CDR2 reads LQKENI. Trimming cost V 0 bases and J 2 bases; bases outside gene matches: 8. This CDR3 contains 18 residues. CDR3 protein: CASSPPILAGGYTDTQYF. Written as DNA, the CDR3 is TGTGCCAGCTCACCACCGATATTAGCGGGGGGTTACACAGATACGCAGTATTTT.

This clone has only a few counts. This chain joins TRBV5-6 and TRBJ1-5, with 7 positions matching TRBD1. The CDR3 loop spans 15 amino acids. The V segment lost 2 bases and the J segment 0 bases; nucleotides outside the gene matches: 2. Germline V gene lookup returns CDR1 SGHDT and CDR2 YYEEEE. The CDR3: CASSFTGDSNQPQHF. The CDR3 DNA follows: TGTGCCAGCAGCTTCACAGGGGATAGCAATCAGCCCCAGCATTTT.

The chain employs TRBV21-1 and TRBJ2-5; the D segment call TRBD2 is taken from the table without a DNA check. TRBV21-1 counts as a pseudogene. The CDR3 is 17 amino acids. This CDR3 is CASSKEGSGVNKETQYF. The CDR3 nucleotides are TGTGCCAGCAGCAAAGAGGGTAGCGGGGTGAACAAAGAGACCCAGTACTTC.

The J gene is TRBJ1-2, the V gene TRBV4-1; TRBD1 aligns across 8 bases. Trimming cost V 3 bases and J 4 bases; bases outside gene matches: 4. Germline CDR1 reads MGHRA; CDR2 reads YSYEKL. The CDR3 length is 14 residues. The CDR3 region has the DNA TGCGCCAGCAGCCAGGTTGGACAGGGCTATGGCTACACCTTC. Amino acid sequence: CASSQVGQGYGYTF.

The table lists this clone with a count of one. The J gene is TRBJ1-4, the V gene TRBV21-1; the DNA was not used to check the table's D call, TRBD1. TRBV21-1 is assigned pseudogene status. The CDR3 runs 16 residues. The CDR3 DNA reads as TGTGCCAGCAGGAAGGGTATAGGGGAACCATATCCGAGGCTGTTTTTT. This codes for CASRKGIGEPYPRLFF.

This clone was seen just once. The V call is TRBV19, the J call TRBJ1-3; D uncertain. The germline V and J ends were trimmed by 3 bases and 4 bases, with 13 bases remaining between them. Looked up from germline, CDR1 is LNHDA and CDR2 is SQIVND (reference sequence). The CDR3 runs to 15 residues. CDR3 in DNA: TGTGCCAGTAGTATTCGGTGGGCCACGGGAAACACCATATATTTT. Its translation: CASSIRWATGNTIYF.

Points on this clone: Different DNA sequences within this sample yield the same CDR3. The rearrangement joins TRBV5-1 to TRBJ2-7; weak D call: TRBD2 (5 bases). V was trimmed by 4 bases and J by 3 bases, leaving 5 bases between them. Germline values: CDR1 SGHRS, CDR2 YFSETQ. The CDR3 consists of 11 residues. As DNA, the CDR3 is TGCGCCAGCAGCCGGGGCTACGAGCAGTACTTC. Encoded protein: CASSRGYEQYF.

The chain couples TRBV30 to TRBJ1-6, with D possibly TRBD1 on 5 matching bases. Trimming shortened V by 3 bases and J by 2 bases, and 23 bases separated the two germline ends. The CDR3 is 19 residues long. Germline values: CDR1 GTSNPN, CDR2 SVGIG (reference sequence). The CDR3 reads CAWRVSLSQVTTYNSPLHF. The DNA of the CDR3 is TGTGCCTGGAGGGTCTCCCTCTCACAGGTTACAACCTATAATTCACCCCTCCACTTT.